This T cell receptor beta chain comes out of a study of cytomegalovirus exposure and HLA in healthy donors. Study summary: Earlier work reported 100 million to 130 million unique TCR beta sequences from about 180 million T cells.

J lost 6 bases, V lost 2 bases, and 6 bases had no gene match. The CDR3 totals 15 residues. Per the germline V gene, CDR1 is SGHTA and CDR2 is FQGNSA. The primer mix had 60 Vbeta and 13 Jbeta primers. Repertoires were generated with immunoSEQ multiplex PCR, while TCRdb's copy carries only in-frame clones and drops some. The table records around 150,000 clones, roughly three quarters of them present only once. The V call is TRBV7-2, the J call TRBJ1-5, with 8 bases lining up with TRBD1. The clonotype was recovered from a male donor in good health and CMV-seronegative. Sequencing was carried out using PBMCs. The CDR3 protein is CASSLQGAYGQPQHF. The CDR3 coding sequence is TGTGCCAGCAGCTTACAGGGGGCGTATGGTCAGCCCCAGCATTTT.